The rows below give T cell receptor beta chains drawn from one sample of a study of blood T cell repertoires in COVID-19. Libraries were prepared by immunoSEQ multiplex PCR; TCRdb keeps only in-frame clonotypes and omits some of them. The profile shows about 94,000 clones, 75% to 85% of them singletons. Sequenced sample: peripheral blood. The source of these receptors is a human donor in a cohort sampled during active COVID-19. Both conserved end residues are part of each CDR3. The D gene is left open where the match is weak. Rows may omit the clone size; those that give it use once, few, many or a size class.

cdr3_aa,cdr3_nt,j_call,v_call,clone_size,d_call
CASSLGQRNTEAFF,TGCGCCAGCAGCTTGGGACAGCGGAACACTGAAGCTTTCTTT,TRBJ1-1,TRBV5-1,NA,NA
CASSRGEGAYEQYF,TGTGCCAGCAGCCGGGGGGAGGGGGCCTACGAGCAGTACTTC,TRBJ2-7,TRBV2,once,NA
CASSSRDTRNTIYF,TGTGCCAGCAGTTCCCGGGACACCAGAAACACCATATATTTT,TRBJ1-3,TRBV28,NA,NA
CASSVATEPGYEQYF,TGTGCCAGCAGCGTAGCTACGGAACCAGGCTACGAGCAGTACTTC,TRBJ2-7,TRBV9,NA,NA
CASSPRDGYGYTF,TGCGCCAGCAGCCCGCGGGACGGGTATGGCTACACCTTC,TRBJ1-2,TRBV5-1,few,NA
CASSLSGPYEQYF,TGCGCCAGCAGCTTGTCCGGTCCCTACGAGCAGTACTTC,TRBJ2-7,TRBV5-1,NA,NA
CATTPAGADEQFF,TGCGCCACGACACCAGCGGGAGCCGATGAGCAGTTCTTC,TRBJ2-1,TRBV10-2,NA,TRBD2
CASSNSGSLGNF,TGTGCCAGCAGCAATTCCGGGAGCTTGGGGAACTTC,TRBJ2-7,TRBV21-1,NA,NA
CASSFGTSGQYF,TGTGCCAGCAGCTTCGGGACTAGCGGACAGTACTTC,TRBJ2-7,TRBV13,few,TRBD2
CASSALQGQGTEAFF,TGTGCCAGCAGCGCCCTACAGGGGCAAGGCACTGAAGCTTTCTTT,TRBJ1-1,TRBV9,NA,TRBD1
CASSITGLFSEQFF,TGTGCCAGTAGTATAACAGGGTTGTTTTCGGAGCAGTTCTTC,TRBJ2-1,TRBV19,once,NA
CASSSDRTNEKLFF,TGTGCCAGCAGCTCGGACAGGACTAATGAAAAACTGTTTTTT,TRBJ1-4,TRBV7-9,NA,TRBD1
CASSPGRYTDTQYF,TGTGCCAGCTCACCAGGCCGATACACAGATACGCAGTATTTT,TRBJ2-3,TRBV18,NA,NA
CASSSTQGAGYTF,TGTGCCAGCAGCTCAACTCAGGGGGCTGGCTACACCTTC,TRBJ1-2,TRBV5-4,NA,TRBD1
CASSFGHLEKLFF,TGTGCCAGCAGTTTTGGACACCTTGAAAAACTGTTTTTT,TRBJ1-4,TRBV28,NA,NA
CASSSRGETQYF,TGCGCCAGCAGCTCCCGAGGGGAGACCCAGTACTTC,TRBJ2-5,TRBV5-1,NA,NA
CASSPQGQGQNEQYF,TGTGCCAGTAGTCCCCAGGGACAGGGACAGAACGAGCAGTACTTC,TRBJ2-7,TRBV19,NA,TRBD1
CASSLGVINEKLFF,TGTGCCAGCTCACTAGGGGTAATCAATGAAAAACTGTTTTTT,TRBJ1-4,TRBV18,NA,NA
CASSIGLFNTGELFF,TGTGCCAGTAGTATAGGCCTATTCAACACCGGGGAGCTGTTTTTT,TRBJ2-2,TRBV19,NA,NA
CASSPRPNTDGYTF,TGTGCCAGCAGCCCTAGACCAAACACGGATGGCTACACCTTC,TRBJ1-2,TRBV7-6,NA,NA
CASSLEAGVGQYF,TGTGCCAGCAGCTTAGAGGCGGGAGTGGGGCAGTACTTC,TRBJ2-7,TRBV7-2,NA,TRBD2
CASSPDRGSSGNTIYF,TGCGCCAGCAGCCCGGACAGGGGAAGCTCTGGAAACACCATATATTTT,TRBJ1-3,TRBV5-1,once,TRBD1
CSVDSAGDTIYF,TGCAGCGTTGACTCAGCCGGAGACACCATATATTTT,TRBJ1-3,TRBV29-1,once,NA
CSAYTHLQYF,TGCAGCGCCTATACCCACTTGCAGTATTTT,TRBJ2-3,TRBV29-1,NA,NA
CASGRRTGELFF,TGTGCCAGCGGGAGGCGCACCGGGGAGCTGTTTTTT,TRBJ2-2,TRBV6-5,NA,NA
CASSPYTGGRAGANVLTF,TGCGCCAGCAGCCCTTATACAGGGGGCAGGGCTGGGGCCAACGTCCTGACTTTC,TRBJ2-6,TRBV10-2,NA,TRBD1
CARGLAPNSYEQYF,TGTGCCAGAGGACTAGCGCCAAACTCCTACGAGCAGTACTTC,TRBJ2-7,TRBV7-4,NA,TRBD2
CASSQELNTEAFF,TGTGCCAGCTCACAGGAGCTGAACACTGAAGCTTTCTTT,TRBJ1-1,TRBV18,NA,NA
CASPIGGVDSPLHF,TGTGCCAGTCCTATTGGGGGGGTTGATTCACCCCTCCACTTT,TRBJ1-6,TRBV21-1,NA,NA
CASSLSGRSYNEQFF,TGTGCCAGCAGCCTGAGCGGGAGGTCCTACAATGAGCAGTTCTTC,TRBJ2-1,TRBV5-8,NA,TRBD2
CASSPLDRMDSPLHF,TGTGCCAGCAGTCCCCTTGACAGGATGGATTCACCCCTCCACTTT,TRBJ1-6,TRBV6-5,NA,NA
CASSTGVGRGVQNVLTF,TGCGCCAGCAGCACTGGGGTAGGGCGCGGGGTGCAAAACGTCCTGACTTTC,TRBJ2-6,TRBV5-1,NA,NA
CASSPGTSGIGEQFF,TGTGCCAGCTCACCCGGGACTAGCGGGATTGGAGAGCAGTTCTTC,TRBJ2-1,TRBV18,NA,TRBD2
CASSRTGSRSYEQYF,TGCGCCAGCAGCAGAACAGGGTCCCGCTCCTACGAGCAGTACTTC,TRBJ2-7,TRBV5-1,NA,NA
CASSSLPIPTDTQYF,TGTGCCAGCAGTTCCCTACCAATCCCCACAGATACGCAGTATTTT,TRBJ2-3,TRBV28,NA,NA
CASSSGTGGYQPQHF,TGTGCCAGCAGCTCCGGGACAGGTGGTTATCAGCCCCAGCATTTT,TRBJ1-5,TRBV7-8,NA,TRBD1
CATSRDYAGGREQYF,TGTGCCACCAGCAGAGATTACGCAGGGGGCCGGGAGCAGTACTTC,TRBJ2-7,TRBV15,NA,TRBD1
CATSVTSGIDTQYF,TGTGCCACCAGTGTGACTAGCGGGATTGATACGCAGTATTTT,TRBJ2-3,TRBV24-1,NA,TRBD2
CASSASGIGNTIYF,TGTGCCAGCAGCGCCTCAGGGATCGGAAACACCATATATTTT,TRBJ1-3,TRBV2,NA,NA
CASSIPGNTEAFF,TGTGCCAGTAGTATCCCGGGGAACACTGAAGCTTTCTTT,TRBJ1-1,TRBV19,NA,NA
CASSPWDREDQPQHF,TGTGCCAGCAGTCCCTGGGACAGGGAAGATCAGCCCCAGCATTTT,TRBJ1-5,TRBV28,NA,TRBD1
CASSYTSIGETQYF,TGCGCCAGCAGCTACACTAGCATCGGAGAGACCCAGTACTTC,TRBJ2-5,TRBV5-1,NA,NA
CASSLRQAGYTF,TGTGCCAGCAGTTTACGGCAGGCCGGCTACACCTTC,TRBJ1-2,TRBV12-3/TRBV12-4,NA,NA
CASSVHGGRTEAFF,TGTGCCAGCAGCGTACACGGGGGGAGAACTGAAGCTTTCTTT,TRBJ1-1,TRBV11-2,NA,NA
CASTPAVAGGFDEQFF,TGTGCCAGCACCCCCGCGGTGGCGGGAGGGTTCGATGAGCAGTTCTTC,TRBJ2-1,TRBV27,NA,TRBD2
CASSLSPNYGYTF,TGTGCCAGCAGCTTATCCCCAAACTATGGCTACACCTTC,TRBJ1-2,TRBV11-2,once,NA
CASSSLQGGRTEAFF,TGTGCCAGCAGCTCCCTACAGGGGGGAAGGACTGAAGCTTTCTTT,TRBJ1-1,TRBV7-3,once,TRBD1
CAFPLGGTEAFF,TGTGCCTTCCCCCTCGGAGGCACTGAAGCTTTCTTT,TRBJ1-1,TRBV30,once,NA
CAWGTGTIEYF,NA,TRBJ2-7,TRBV30,NA,NA
CASSKGRGEQFF,TGTGCCAGCAGCAAAGGTCGGGGTGAGCAGTTCTTC,TRBJ2-1,TRBV21-1,NA,NA
CASTDWRGYGYTF,TGTGCCAGCACCGACTGGAGGGGTTATGGCTACACCTTC,TRBJ1-2,TRBV5-8,NA,NA
CASSGPDYPRHEQYF,TGTGCCAGCAGCGGCCCGGACTACCCCCGGCACGAGCAGTACTTC,TRBJ2-7,TRBV5-6,NA,NA
CASSQEVPGTWGNEQFF,TGTGCCAGCAGCCAAGAAGTCCCCGGGACTTGGGGTAATGAGCAGTTCTTC,TRBJ2-1,TRBV3-1/TRBV3-2,NA,NA